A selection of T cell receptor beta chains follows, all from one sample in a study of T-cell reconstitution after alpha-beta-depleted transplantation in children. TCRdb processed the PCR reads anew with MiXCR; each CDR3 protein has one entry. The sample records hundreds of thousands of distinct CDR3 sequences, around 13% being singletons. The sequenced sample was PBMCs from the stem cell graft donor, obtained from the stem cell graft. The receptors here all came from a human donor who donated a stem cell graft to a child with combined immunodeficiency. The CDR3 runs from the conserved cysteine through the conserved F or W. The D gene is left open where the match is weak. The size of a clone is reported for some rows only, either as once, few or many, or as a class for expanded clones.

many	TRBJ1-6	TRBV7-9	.	TGTGCCAGCAGCCCCATTCCGACTTCACCCCTCCACTTT	CASSPIPTSPLHF
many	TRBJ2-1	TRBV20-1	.	TGCAGTGCTAAGGAGGGACTCGACTACAATGAGCAGTTCTTC	CSAKEGLDYNEQFF
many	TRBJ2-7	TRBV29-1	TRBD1	TGCAGCGTTGCTGGACAGGGTACATCCTACGAGCAGTACTTC	CSVAGQGTSYEQYF
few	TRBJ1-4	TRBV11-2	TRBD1	TGTGCCAGCAGCTTAGCCATCAGGGGGCCAGGGAAACTGTTTTTT	CASSLAIRGPGKLFF
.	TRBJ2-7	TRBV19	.	TGTGCCACCCAACCGGGACGGAGATACGATGAGCAGTACTTC	CATQPGRRYDEQYF
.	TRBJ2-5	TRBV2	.	TGTGCCAGCAGCAGCTTACAGGGACACCCGGGGACCCAGTACTTC	CASSSLQGHPGTQYF
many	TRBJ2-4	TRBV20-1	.	TGCAGTGCTAGAGATGCGGTATTACCCGAAAACATTCAGTACTTC	CSARDAVLPENIQYF
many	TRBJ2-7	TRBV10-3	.	TGTGCCATCAGCAGGAGCTCCTACGAGCAGTACTTC	CAISRSSYEQYF
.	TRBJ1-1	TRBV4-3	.	TGCGCCAGCAGCCAAGGGGGGACTATCATGAACACTGAAGCTTTCTTT	CASSQGGTIMNTEAFF
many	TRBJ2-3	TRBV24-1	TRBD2	TGTGCCACCCGATCAGGTCGTATAGCGGGGGAGTCAGATACGCAGTATTTT	CATRSGRIAGESDTQYF
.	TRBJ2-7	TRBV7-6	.	TGTGCCAGCAGCTTAGGAGACGGGGGTCCCTCCTACGAGCAGTACTTC	CASSLGDGGPSYEQYF
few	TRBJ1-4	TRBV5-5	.	TGTGCCAGCAGTCCCCGTCCCGGGCGTGAAAAACTGTTTTTT	CASSPRPGREKLFF
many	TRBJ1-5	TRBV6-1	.	TGTGCCAGCAGTCTCGTTGCTACATACCCACCGGGCAATCAGCCCCAGCATTTT	CASSLVATYPPGNQPQHF
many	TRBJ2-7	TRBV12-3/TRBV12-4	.	TGTGCCAGCAGCGAGGGACTTAACTACGAGCAGTACTTC	CASSEGLNYEQYF
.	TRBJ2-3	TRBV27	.	TGTGCCAGCAGATGGGACGCTCGAAGCACAGATACGCAGTATTTT	CASRWDARSTDTQYF